The rows below give T cell receptor beta chains drawn from one sample of a study of shared clonotypes between healthy human individuals. Here immunoSEQ multiplex PCR was the method, and the copy in TCRdb shows in-frame clones only, minus some. The sample has fewer than 1.8 million clones; about 98.5% are singletons. Sequencing was done on a sample of naive CD4+ T cells sorted from blood. Receptors were obtained from a man aged 25-45 years in good health. The CDR3 runs from the conserved cysteine through the conserved F or W. A D gene is named only where the DNA matches it firmly. Clone sizes are given selectively: once, few, many, or a class where the clone is expanded.

>.|.|TRBV11-1|TRBJ2-3
CASSPPQLTDTQYF
TGTGCCAGCAGCCCGCCACAACTTACAGATACGCAGTATTTT
>.|.|TRBV7-3|TRBJ2-7
CASSPGLSEQYF
TGTGCCAGCAGTCCTGGGCTGTCGGAGCAGTACTTC
>TRBD1|once|TRBV18|TRBJ2-7
CASSPVQGVGTYEQYF
TGTGCCAGCTCACCGGTGCAGGGGGTGGGAACCTACGAGCAGTACTTC
>TRBD1|once|TRBV18|TRBJ1-1
CASSPDRGLTEAFF
TGTGCCAGCTCACCGGACAGGGGGCTAACTGAAGCTTTCTTT
>.|.|TRBV10-1|TRBJ2-7
CASRETGNGEQYF
TGCGCCAGCAGAGAAACAGGGAATGGCGAGCAGTACTTC
>.|.|TRBV14|TRBJ2-1
CASSQESGRGSNNEQFF
TGTGCCAGCAGCCAAGAAAGTGGAAGGGGGTCTAACAATGAGCAGTTCTTC
>.|.|TRBV19|TRBJ1-5
CASSIEGSYSNQPQHF
TGTGCCAGTAGTATTGAGGGCAGCTATAGCAATCAGCCCCAGCATTTT
>.|.|TRBV18|TRBJ2-2
CASSPPMGQGDTGELFF
TGTGCCAGCTCACCACCCATGGGCCAGGGCGACACCGGGGAGCTGTTTTTT
>.|.|TRBV9|TRBJ1-6
CASRSGGENYNSPLHF
TGTGCCAGCCGCTCCGGGGGTGAAAACTATAATTCACCCCTCCACTTT
>TRBD2|.|TRBV18|TRBJ2-7
CASSPGLAGRAYEQYF
TGTGCCAGCTCACCCGGACTAGCGGGGCGGGCCTACGAGCAGTACTTC
>.|.|TRBV7-6|TRBJ2-2
CASSLKPNTGELFF
TGTGCCAGCAGCCTAAAACCGAACACCGGGGAGCTGTTTTTT
>.|.|TRBV25-1|TRBJ2-3
CASSESQLRADTQYF
TGTGCCAGCAGTGAATCCCAACTCAGGGCAGATACGCAGTATTTT
>.|.|TRBV10-3|TRBJ2-7
CATRSGNGSYEQYF
TGTGCCACGAGATCCGGGAACGGCTCCTACGAGCAGTACTTC
>.|.|TRBV14|TRBJ2-1
CASSQDQGSYNEQFF
TGTGCCAGCAGCCAAGACCAGGGATCCTACAATGAGCAGTTCTTC
>TRBD2|once|TRBV7-2|TRBJ2-3
CASTLNRLGLAESTDTQYF
TGTGCCAGCACCTTGAATCGACTAGGACTAGCGGAGAGCACAGATACGCAGTATTTT
>.|.|TRBV7-9|TRBJ1-1
CASSRQAGSMNTEAFF
TGTGCCAGCAGCCGACAAGCAGGTTCTATGAACACTGAAGCTTTCTTT